What follows describes a single T cell receptor (beta chain). In the original analysis: Reference gene primer amplification yielded estimated nucleated cell counts. Libraries were prepared by immunoSEQ multiplex PCR; TCRdb keeps only in-frame clonotypes and omits some of them. D and trimming come from the DNA, and the V and J calls and clone size come from that table. The sample yields some 70,000 clones, about 85% seen once. These data come from a study of blood T cell repertoires in COVID-19. Across the study: COVID-19 samples collected from the United States, Italy and Spain covered acute and convalescent phases. T cells, B-cell-depleted T cells, or PBMCs provided the cDNA or gDNA that served as material.

V shed 2 bases and J shed 6 bases, with 14 bases lying between them. Germline lookup yields CDR1 SNHLY and CDR2 FYNNEI. The length of the CDR3 is 14 residues. The chain employs TRBV2 and TRBJ2-7; TRBD1 might be the D (5 bases). The sequence was collected from a man of 80 years or more with acute or convalescent COVID-19. The source material was peripheral blood. In nucleotides, the CDR3 is TGTGCCAGCAGTGAACCGCGACAGTTAGGCGAGCAGTACTTC. Translating it yields CASSEPRQLGEQYF. The full variable domain, completed using reference TRBV2 and TRBJ2-7, is EPEVTQTPSHQVTQMGQEVILRCVPISNHLYFYWYRQILGQKVEFLVSFYNNEISEKSEIFDDQFSVERPDGSNFTLKIRSTKLEDSAMYFCASSEPRQLGEQYFGPGTRLTVT.